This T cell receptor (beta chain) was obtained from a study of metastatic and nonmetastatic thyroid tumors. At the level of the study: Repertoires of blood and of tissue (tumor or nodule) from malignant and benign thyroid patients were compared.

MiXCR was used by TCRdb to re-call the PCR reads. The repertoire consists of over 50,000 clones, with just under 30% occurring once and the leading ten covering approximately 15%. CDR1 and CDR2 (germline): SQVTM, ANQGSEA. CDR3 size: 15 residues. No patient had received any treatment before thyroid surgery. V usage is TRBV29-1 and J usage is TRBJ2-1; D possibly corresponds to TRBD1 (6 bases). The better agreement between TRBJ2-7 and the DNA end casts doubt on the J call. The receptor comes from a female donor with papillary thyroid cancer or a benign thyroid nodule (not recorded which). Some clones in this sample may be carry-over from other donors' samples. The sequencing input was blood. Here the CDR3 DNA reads TGCAGCCCTTCACAACCAGGGGTTTTCTCCTACGAGCAGTACTTC. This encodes CSPSQPGVFSYEQYF.